This T cell receptor (beta chain) appears in the sequencing data of a study of cytomegalovirus exposure and HLA in healthy donors. The overall study: T cells numbering approximately 170 million yielded some 100 million unique TCR beta sequences in an earlier analysis. Whole-study findings and limits: Earlier results showed most TCR beta V segments being productive about 87% or about 30% of the time. Whilst most TCR sequences proved rare, a subset of public TCRs occurred across many donors. Through in vitro validation, a few CMV-associated chains were shown to be specific for CMV antigens.

Unmatched junction bases numbered 12, after V lost 4 bases and J lost 8 bases. The CDR3 contains 16 residues. The V gene's germline CDR1 is SGHTS and CDR2 YDEGEE. It was with 60 Vbeta and 13 Jbeta primers that the PCR ran. TCRdb's table, derived via immunoSEQ multiplex PCR, lists solely in-frame clones and lacks some. The sample contains about 130,000 clones, about 86% of which appear only once. Concerning this clone: As yet, its antigen is unknown.

This sequence was found in a woman aged 30 to 39 in good health and CMV-seronegative. Source material: PBMCs. The chain joins TRBV5-8 to TRBJ2-1; the match to TRBD2 covers 10 bases. CDR3 sequence: CASSRRISGRGDEQFF. CDR3 bases: TGTGCCAGCAGCCGCCGAATCAGCGGGAGGGGAGATGAGCAGTTCTTC.